This TCR beta chain was sequenced for a study of early T cells in non-severe SARS-CoV-2 infection. About the research overall: Bulk RNA from unsorted whole blood was sequenced; chains were unpaired.

This clonotype was counted a few times. CDR1 is SNHLY, CDR2 FYNNEI, per germline. Trimming took 6 bases from V and 4 from J, leaving 11 bases between them. The CDR3 loop spans 13 amino acids. Individual cDNA molecules each received unique molecular identifiers attached to them. TCRdb re-analysed the 5' RACE reads in MiXCR, keeping a single row per CDR3 protein. This sample has 35,000 to 40,000 distinct CDR3 sequences; under 5% occur once, and the top ten carry roughly 16%. The receptor comes from an adult who was a healthcare worker with PCR-confirmed SARS-CoV-2 infection or an uninfected control (not recorded which). This chain links TRBV2 with TRBJ2-3; D possibly corresponds to TRBD2 (5 bases). Material for sequencing was whole blood. The CDR3 sequence is CASRRVLPDTQYF. CDR3 nucleotide sequence: TGTGCCAGCAGGAGGGTTCTACCAGATACGCAGTATTTT.